Each of the 30 T cell receptor beta chains below was sequenced from the same sample in a study of T-cell memory formation after mild COVID-19. In TCRdb, the 5' RACE reads were re-called with MiXCR into one record per CDR3 protein. The repertoire includes over 500,000 distinct CDR3 sequences, around a sixth of them detected once, and roughly 8.2% sits in the top ten. The specimen was PBMCs or a T cell subset sorted from them (not recorded which). These receptors were collected from an adult woman who had mild COVID-19 (a few samples of this study predate the infection). Cell type and time point are not known.

The CDR3 sequence is CASSLTTGTVSYEQYF. CDR3 bases: TGCGCCAGCAGCTTGACAACCGGGACGGTCTCCTACGAGCAGTACTTC. The chain recombines TRBV5-1 with TRBJ2-7; either TRBD1 or TRBD2 may fit D (5 bases each). The germline gives CDR1 SGHRS, CDR2 YFSETQ. This CDR3 region has 16 residues. V lost 1 base, J lost 0 bases, and 14 bases lay in between.

This chain's CDR3 is CASSPRISGDEQFF. Here the CDR3 DNA reads TGCGCCAGCAGCCCCCGTATATCAGGCGATGAGCAGTTCTTC. The rearrangement uses TRBV4-1 and TRBJ2-1; D gene uncertain. CDR1 and CDR2 (germline): MGHRA, YSYEKL. The CDR3 contains 14 residues. The germline V and J ends were trimmed by 4 bases and 8 bases, with 15 bases remaining between them.

V and J are TRBV7-2 and TRBJ1-2; 9 nucleotides match TRBD1. The CDR3 totals 14 residues. Per the germline V gene, CDR1 is SGHTA and CDR2 is FQGNSA. V lost 2 bases, J lost 4 bases, and 2 bases stayed unmatched. The DNA for the CDR3 is TGTGCCAGCAGCTTAAGGGGACAGGGCTATGGCTACACCTTC. This translates into CASSLRGQGYGYTF.

As concerns this clonotype: Since the CDR3 does not end with the conserved phenylalanine or tryptophan, this likely comes from a read error. No DNA is shown, since the ends of the CDR3 on it are uncertain; the CDR3 is the one TCRdb lists. This chain uses TRBV25-1 with TRBJ2-7; TRBD1, as called in the table, went unchecked against the DNA. Ends included, the CDR3 has 12 residues. Per the germline V gene, CDR1 is MGHDK and CDR2 is SYGVNS. CDR3 amino acids: CASSSGQGAIWI.

This clonotype has a handful of counts. The V and J genes are TRBV9 and TRBJ2-1; TRBD1 agrees at 7 bases. With 4 bases clipped from V and 3 bases from J, the junction kept 7 bases outside the gene matches. This CDR3 is built from 15 residues. Germline assignment: CDR1 SGDLS and CDR2 YYNGEE. The CDR3 loop reads CASSPRQGLYNEQFF. The DNA of the CDR3 is TGTGCCAGCAGCCCCCGACAGGGTCTCTACAATGAGCAGTTCTTC.

The chain is built from TRBV6-6 and TRBJ1-3, with no clear D. This CDR3 is built from 12 residues. V shed 6 bases and J shed 0 bases, with 3 bases lying between them. Germline V gene lookup returns CDR1 MNHNY and CDR2 SVGAGI (reference sequence). The DNA for the CDR3 is TGTGCCAGCAGGCTCTCTGGAAACACCATATATTTT. Encoded protein: CASRLSGNTIYF.

As DNA, the CDR3 is TGTGCCAGCAGTCCGGGACAAAATCTCGATGAGCAGTTCTTC. Amino acid sequence: CASSPGQNLDEQFF. The J gene is TRBJ2-1, the V gene TRBV28, with D possibly being TRBD1 (6 bases). Per the germline V gene, CDR1 is MDHEN and CDR2 is SYDVKM. The V end was cut by 5 bases, the J end by 8 bases, with 16 bases between. The CDR3 totals 14 residues.

In its sample, this clonotype was seen a few times. The chain combines TRBV7-6 with TRBJ1-5, with D perhaps matching TRBD1 (6 bases). This CDR3 is 14 amino acids long. Deletions cut 5 bases from V and 1 base from J, with 9 bases between. CDR1 and CDR2 (germline): SGHVS, FNYEAQ. CDR3 nucleotide sequence: TGTGCCAGCAGCCCCAGGGGAAGCAATCAGCCCCAGCATTTT. Protein product: CASSPRGSNQPQHF.

This rearrangement joins TRBV24-1 to TRBJ2-7; possibly TRBD1 for D (5 bases). The V gene's germline CDR1 is KGHDR and CDR2 SFDVKD. This CDR3 region has 15 residues. Trimming cost V 3 bases and J 0 bases, with 11 bases left between them. CDR3 amino acids: CATSDGQGSSYEQYF. In nucleotides, the CDR3 is TGTGCCACCAGTGATGGGCAGGGAAGCTCCTACGAGCAGTACTTC.

The J gene is TRBJ2-3, the V gene TRBV20-1, with D uncertain. This CDR3 has 11 residues. V lost 3 bases and J lost 6, with 7 bases in between. Looked up from germline, CDR1 is DFQATT and CDR2 is SNEGSKA (reference sequence). The CDR3 reads CSASVGDTQYF. In DNA, the CDR3 is TGCAGTGCTAGTGTTGGGGATACGCAGTATTTT.

This clonotype has only a few counts. The V call is TRBV7-8, the J call TRBJ2-7; 7 bases map to TRBD1. Trimming removed 0 bases from V and 3 bases from J; junction bases left unmatched: 2. The CDR3 runs to 14 residues. Germline values: CDR1 SGHVS, CDR2 FQNEAQ. CDR3 loop: CASSLAGQNYEQYF. The CDR3 coding sequence is TGTGCCAGCAGCTTAGCGGGACAGAACTACGAGCAGTACTTC.

This clonotype turned up a few times. The chain uses TRBV29-1 and TRBJ2-1; D tentatively fits TRBD1 or TRBD2 (5 bases each). The germline gives CDR1 SQVTM, CDR2 ANQGSEA. CDR3 size: 13 residues. V was shortened by 4 bases and J by 0 bases, with 7 bases between the two germline ends. DNA of the CDR3: TGCAGCGTTGGAGGGGTCTCCTACAATGAGCAGTTCTTC. Its protein product is CSVGGVSYNEQFF.

The chain joins TRBV4-2 to TRBJ1-6; D possibly corresponds to TRBD1 (5 bases). The V gene's germline CDR1 is LGHNA and CDR2 YNFKEQ. There are 16 residues in the CDR3. V was cut by 0 bases and J by 6 bases, with 12 bases left in between. The CDR3 DNA is TGTGCCAGCAGCCAAGATGTCGGGGGACTTAATTCACCCCTCCACTTT. Translating gives CASSQDVGGLNSPLHF.

The gene calls are TRBV5-6 and TRBJ2-3; 9 nucleotides line up with TRBD1. This CDR3 region has 14 residues. With V trimmed by 4 bases and J by 4 bases, 4 bases remained unmatched. CDR1 and CDR2 (germline): SGHDT, YYEEEE. The CDR3 nucleotides are TGTGCCAGCAGCCGGGACAGGGTTTCAGATACGCAGTATTTT. Translating gives CASSRDRVSDTQYF.

The genes are TRBV18 and TRBJ2-7; the D gene could be TRBD1 or TRBD2 (5 bases each). V was trimmed by 2 bases and J by 6 bases, leaving 11 bases between them. This CDR3 comprises 13 residues. In germline, CDR1 is KGHSH, CDR2 LQKENI. The CDR3 DNA reads TGTGCCAGCTCACCATCCCGGGGCCTCGAGCAGTACTTC. This codes for CASSPSRGLEQYF.

The chain is built from TRBV29-1 and TRBJ1-1; unclear D gene. CDR1 and CDR2 from the germline V gene are SQVTM and ANQGSEA. This CDR3 comprises 11 residues. Trimming cost V 5 bases and J 4 bases, with 8 bases left between them. For the CDR3, the DNA is TGCAGCGTTAGAGGTGGCACTGAAGCTTTCTTT. This sequence encodes CSVRGGTEAFF.

Only a few counts were recorded for this clonotype. The CDR3 nucleotides are TGCAGTGCTCAACAGGGGGCGGCTCGTTTTGGCTACACCTTC. It yields the protein CSAQQGAARFGYTF. The chain is built from TRBV20-1 and TRBJ1-2; 9 positions agree with TRBD1. Germline V CDR1 and CDR2: DFQATT, SNEGSKA (reference sequence). Trimming took 5 bases from V and 7 from J; bases not matched to a gene: 11. The CDR3 consists of 14 residues.

This clonotype was observed a few times. The CDR3 DNA sequence: TGTGCCAGCAGCCAGGGGACAGGGATCCCCTCTTTACGCTACACCTTC. Translating it yields CASSQGTGIPSLRYTF. This chain links TRBV14 with TRBJ1-2, with 9 positions matching TRBD1. V shed 3 bases and J 9 bases; nucleotides not matched to a gene: 14. This CDR3 has 16 residues. Germline lookup yields CDR1 SGHDN and CDR2 FVKESK.

The CDR3 protein is CASSTNLRIPEAFF. The DNA for the CDR3 is TGTGCCAGCAGCACGAACTTAAGGATTCCTGAAGCTTTCTTT. The chain is built from TRBV7-9 and TRBJ1-1; D is unresolved. Trimming cost V 5 bases and J 6 bases, with 16 bases left between them. Germline-derived CDR1 and CDR2 are SEHNR and FQNEAQ (reference sequence). The length of the CDR3 is 14 residues.

The chain combines TRBV29-1 with TRBJ2-3, with D tentatively TRBD1 or TRBD2 (5 bases each). The V end was cut by 5 bases, the J end by 6 bases, with 21 bases between. The CDR3 has 15 amino acids. Germline assignment: CDR1 SQVTM and CDR2 ANQGSEA. CDR3 amino acids: CSVHDPGPQIDTQYF. The CDR3 coding sequence is TGCAGCGTTCATGATCCGGGACCCCAGATCGATACGCAGTATTTT.

The chain recombines TRBV27 with TRBJ2-2, with 11 bases that match TRBD2. The CDR3 loop spans 16 amino acids. The germline gives CDR1 MNHEY, CDR2 SMNVEV (reference sequence). The trim removed 1 base at V and 9 bases at J, leaving 7 bases unmatched. CDR3 amino acids: CASSLYGTSGLRELFF. In nucleotides, the CDR3 is TGTGCCAGCAGTTTATATGGGACTAGCGGTCTGAGGGAGCTGTTTTTT.

The rearrangement uses TRBV7-3 and TRBJ2-7, with D perhaps TRBD1 (5 bases). This CDR3 contains 15 residues. Germline V CDR1 and CDR2: SGHTA, FQGTGA. V dropped 0 bases and J dropped 3 bases, with 12 bases sitting between them. The CDR3: CASSLTPATVYEQYF. CDR3 nucleotides: TGTGCCAGCAGCTTAACGCCCGCGACAGTCTACGAGCAGTACTTC.

This clonotype came up many times. This chain uses TRBV5-6 with TRBJ2-2; D uncertain. Deletions cut 0 bases from V and 6 bases from J, with 3 bases between. The V gene's germline CDR1 is SGHDT and CDR2 YYEEEE. This CDR3 is 12 amino acids long. DNA for the CDR3: TGTGCCAGCAGCTTGGGGTCCGGGGAGCTGTTTTTT. It translates to CASSLGSGELFF.

In its sample, this clonotype was seen many times. The genes are TRBV15 and TRBJ2-1; 14 positions agree with TRBD2. CDR1 and CDR2 from the germline V gene are LNHNV and YYDKDF (reference sequence). This CDR3 has 22 amino acids. Trimming cost V 3 bases and J 5 bases; bases outside gene matches: 21. CDR3 nucleotides: TGTGCCACCAGCAGCGGGTGGTCTCCGGGACTAGCGGGAGTGCAGTCCGACAATGAGCAGTTCTTC. Protein sequence: CATSSGWSPGLAGVQSDNEQFF.

The table lists this clonotype with a few counts. The chain uses TRBV5-1 and TRBJ1-2; perhaps TRBD1 as D (5 bases). Germline CDR1 reads SGHRS; CDR2 reads YFSETQ. This CDR3 spans 13 amino acids. V was shortened by 5 bases and J by 0 bases, with 8 bases between the two germline ends. For the CDR3, the DNA is TGCGCCAGCAGGGGGCCCGCTAACTATGGCTACACCTTC. This codes for CASRGPANYGYTF.

The V and J genes are TRBV30 and TRBJ1-1, with TRBD1 matching over 7 bases. This CDR3 has 13 amino acids. The trim removed 3 bases at V and 6 bases at J, leaving 7 bases unmatched. Germline V gene lookup returns CDR1 GTSNPN and CDR2 SVGIG (reference sequence). The CDR3 protein is CAWSTTGASEAFF. DNA of the CDR3: TGTGCCTGGAGCACAACAGGGGCGTCTGAAGCTTTCTTT.

CDR3 nucleotide sequence: TGCGCCAGCAGCCAGTTGACAGGGGGTAGATCACCCCTCCACTTT. Residues: CASSQLTGGRSPLHF. The chain links TRBV4-1 to TRBJ1-6, with 9 bases aligning to TRBD1. The V gene's germline CDR1 is MGHRA and CDR2 YSYEKL. Trimming at V came to 3 bases and at J to 10 bases, leaving 7 bases not matched to a gene. This CDR3 region has 15 residues.

Only one count was recorded for this clonotype. Because the CDR3's place on the DNA is in doubt, the DNA is left out and the CDR3 is given as listed by TCRdb. The CDR3 sequence: CASSSLPAGHTPGSCFF. The rearrangement joins TRBV27 to TRBJ2-2; TRBD2, the D gene given by the table, was not confirmed from the DNA. Per the germline V gene, CDR1 is MNHEY and CDR2 is SMNVEV (reference sequence). The CDR3 is 17 residues long, counting both termini.

This clonotype has more than one count but fewer than ten. DNA for the CDR3: TGCAGTGCTAGAGGCACGTGGGAGGATTGGAATGAAAAACTGTTTTTT. Protein sequence: CSARGTWEDWNEKLFF. This chain connects TRBV20-1 to TRBJ1-4; D gene uncertain. The CDR3 contains 16 residues. CDR1 is DFQATT, CDR2 SNEGSKA, per germline (reference sequence). V lost 1 base and J 5 bases, leaving 17 bases between the germline ends.

This clonotype was detected many times. V usage is TRBV5-8 and J usage is TRBJ2-3; D might be TRBD2 (6 bases). The CDR3 is 16 amino acids. The germline V gene has CDR1 SGHTS and CDR2 YDEGEE. V lost 5 bases and J lost 0, with 16 bases in between. In DNA form, the CDR3 reads TGTGCCAGCAGATCCCCGGGACTGAGAAGCACAGATACGCAGTATTTT. This translates into CASRSPGLRSTDTQYF.